These 6 T cell receptor beta chains share one sample of origin, sequenced in a study of spatial heterogeneity in lung cancer. Study conclusions and caveats: Tumoral mutation counts were tracked by counts of expanded intratumoral alpha and beta TCRs.

One entry per CDR3 protein results from TCRdb running MiXCR on the 5' RACE reads. The profile shows thousands of distinct CDR3 sequences, 35% to 50% of them singletons. Regarding time point: sample taken at primary tumor resection. These receptors' antigens are unknown. The specimen was lung tumor tissue, collected at surgery. These TCRs come from a male donor with early-stage non-small cell lung cancer.

Relative to its sample, this clonotype is medium-sized. The chain employs TRBV20-1 and TRBJ1-4; D not resolved. Germline CDR1 and CDR2: DFQATT and SNEGSKA (reference sequence). V lost 5 bases and J 8 bases, leaving 15 bases between the germline ends. The CDR3 is 13 amino acids. CDR3 nucleotides: TGCAGTGCTCCTTCCGGGCTTGGGGAAAAACTGTTTTTT. This encodes CSAPSGLGEKLFF.

V and J are TRBV7-8 and TRBJ2-5; D assignment may be TRBD1 or TRBD2 (5 bases each). Germline assignment: CDR1 SGHVS and CDR2 FQNEAQ. The V end was cut by 4 bases, the J end by 3 bases, with 15 bases between. This CDR3 is 15 amino acids long. Here the CDR3 DNA reads TGTGCCAGCAGCTCGTTACCGGGGCAGGAAGAGACCCAGTACTTC. This sequence encodes CASSSLPGQEETQYF.

The chain recombines TRBV11-2 with TRBJ2-7; D is possibly TRBD1 or TRBD2 (5 bases each). The CDR3 spans 15 residues. Trimming shortened V by 1 base and J by 7 bases, and 17 bases separated the two germline ends. Germline CDR1 SGHAT, CDR2 FQNNGV. CDR3 loop: CASSLAGTALREQYF. As DNA, the CDR3 is TGTGCCAGCAGCTTAGCCGGGACGGCCTTGAGGGAGCAGTACTTC.

The table lists this clonotype with a few counts. Here the CDR3 DNA reads TGTGCCATCAGTTCAGGGAATGAGCAGTTCTTC. Translation gives CAISSGNEQFF. The chain carries TRBV10-3 and TRBJ2-1, with TRBD1 as a possible D gene (5 bases). V was clipped by 5 bases and J by 7 bases, with 6 bases between them. Per the germline V gene, CDR1 is ENHRY and CDR2 is SYGVKD. The CDR3 runs to 11 residues.

The gene calls are TRBV19 and TRBJ2-5, with 11 bases identical to TRBD2. Trimming at V came to 4 bases and at J to 5 bases, leaving 15 bases not matched to a gene. This CDR3 has 18 amino acids. The germline V gene has CDR1 LNHDA and CDR2 SQIVND (reference sequence). CDR3 residues: CASSKGLAESRGWETQYF. CDR3 nucleotides: TGTGCCAGTAGTAAGGGACTAGCGGAGTCAAGAGGATGGGAGACCCAGTACTTC.

CDR3 loop: CATSDFPSGNEQFF. The CDR3 DNA follows: TGTGCCACCAGTGATTTCCCGAGCGGGAATGAGCAGTTCTTC. The V call is TRBV24-1, the J call TRBJ2-1; maybe TRBD2 (6 bases). CDR3 length: 14 amino acids. Trimming took 1 base from V and 7 from J, leaving 10 bases between them. Germline V gene sequence: CDR1 KGHDR, CDR2 SFDVKD.